A selection of T cell receptor beta chains follows, all from one sample in a study of CD8+CD57+ T cells in acquired aplastic anemia. TCRdb recomputed calls from the reads with MiXCR, one row per CDR3 protein. The data contain 200,000 to 250,000 distinct CDR3 sequences, almost 50% of them seen just once; the ten biggest clones take up less than 20%. What was sequenced was sorted CD4+, CD8+, or CD8+CD57+ T cells (not recorded which) from PBMCs. The receptor source for this set is a human donor with aplastic anemia. CDR3s include the opening cysteine and the closing phenylalanine or tryptophan. D genes are given only for firm matches. Only some rows state a clone size, as once, few, many or a class for expanded clones.

j_call: TRBJ2-1; d_call: .; clone_size: few; v_call: TRBV3-1; cdr3_nt: TGTGCCAGCAGCCAAGATTGGCACGGTCTTTACAATGAGCAGTTCTTC; cdr3_aa: CASSQDWHGLYNEQFF
j_call: TRBJ2-5; d_call: TRBD1; clone_size: .; v_call: TRBV5-1; cdr3_nt: TGCGCCAGCAGCATAGGGACAGGGAAGGGGGAGACCCAGTACTTC; cdr3_aa: CASSIGTGKGETQYF
j_call: TRBJ2-3; d_call: .; clone_size: many; v_call: TRBV9; cdr3_nt: TGTGCCAGCAGCGTAGGTGGACTGGCAGATACGCAGTATTTT; cdr3_aa: CASSVGGLADTQYF
j_call: TRBJ2-3; d_call: .; clone_size: .; v_call: TRBV10-1; cdr3_nt: TGCGCCAGCAGTCAAAGGTCTCCAGGGAACACAGATACGCAGTATTTT; cdr3_aa: CASSQRSPGNTDTQYF
j_call: TRBJ1-1; d_call: .; clone_size: .; v_call: TRBV12-3/TRBV12-4; cdr3_nt: TGTGCCAGCATCCCGGGGGGAAACACTGAAGCTTTCTTT; cdr3_aa: CASIPGGNTEAFF
j_call: TRBJ2-1; d_call: TRBD2; clone_size: .; v_call: TRBV5-1; cdr3_nt: TGCGCCAGCAGAATCACTAGCGGTCCTTACAATGAGCAGTTCTTC; cdr3_aa: CASRITSGPYNEQFF
j_call: TRBJ2-3; d_call: .; clone_size: .; v_call: TRBV7-2; cdr3_nt: TGTGCCAGCAGCCCTGAAGAGGGGGGGCTTGGTACGCAGTATTTT; cdr3_aa: CASSPEEGGLGTQYF
j_call: TRBJ1-5; d_call: TRBD1; clone_size: .; v_call: TRBV12-3/TRBV12-4; cdr3_nt: TGTGCCAGCAGTTTAAGCGGGGACAGGGGCAATCAGCCCCAGCATTTT; cdr3_aa: CASSLSGDRGNQPQHF
j_call: TRBJ2-1; d_call: TRBD2; clone_size: many; v_call: TRBV7-8; cdr3_nt: TGTGCCAGCAGCTTAGGGAGCGGGGCCAGCTCCTACAATGAGCAGTTCTTC; cdr3_aa: CASSLGSGASSYNEQFF
j_call: TRBJ1-2; d_call: .; clone_size: .; v_call: TRBV5-1; cdr3_nt: TGCGCCAGCAGCCCCCGGGGCAGGGTAGATGGCTACACCTTC; cdr3_aa: CASSPRGRVDGYTF
j_call: TRBJ1-5; d_call: .; clone_size: .; v_call: TRBV19; cdr3_nt: TGTGCCAGTAAGTACGATCATCAAATCAATCAGCCCCAGCATTTT; cdr3_aa: CASKYDHQINQPQHF
j_call: TRBJ2-2; d_call: TRBD1; clone_size: many; v_call: TRBV20-1; cdr3_nt: TGCAGTGTCCCGACAGGGAATAGGGCCGGGGAGCTGTTTTTT; cdr3_aa: CSVPTGNRAGELFF
j_call: TRBJ1-1; d_call: TRBD1; clone_size: many; v_call: TRBV10-3; cdr3_nt: TGTGCCATCAAGGGCAGGGGGCCCACTGAAGCTTTCTTT; cdr3_aa: CAIKGRGPTEAFF
j_call: TRBJ1-2; d_call: .; clone_size: many; v_call: TRBV5-8; cdr3_nt: TGTGCCAGCAGCCCGGAGGTCGAAATCAACTATGGCTACACCTTC; cdr3_aa: CASSPEVEINYGYTF
j_call: TRBJ2-2; d_call: .; clone_size: .; v_call: TRBV30; cdr3_nt: TGTGCCTGGAGGGTGGGGAGTTACACCGGGGAGCTGTTTTTT; cdr3_aa: CAWRVGSYTGELFF
j_call: TRBJ2-5; d_call: .; clone_size: .; v_call: TRBV2; cdr3_nt: TGTGCCAGCAGAGATGGGACGGAAGACTTCCAAGAGACCCAGTACTTC; cdr3_aa: CASRDGTEDFQETQYF
j_call: TRBJ2-7; d_call: .; clone_size: many; v_call: TRBV11-2; cdr3_nt: TGTGCCAGCAGCTTAGGGAGGACTCCAGGAGAGCAGTACTTC; cdr3_aa: CASSLGRTPGEQYF
j_call: TRBJ1-5; d_call: .; clone_size: many; v_call: TRBV4-1; cdr3_nt: TGCGCCAGCAGATTCAATGTGGACAATCAGCCCCAGCATTTT; cdr3_aa: CASRFNVDNQPQHF
j_call: TRBJ1-1; d_call: .; clone_size: .; v_call: TRBV2; cdr3_nt: TGTGCCAGCCAAGGTTCCCGGTCCACTGAAGCTTTCTTT; cdr3_aa: CASQGSRSTEAFF
j_call: TRBJ1-2; d_call: .; clone_size: .; v_call: TRBV9; cdr3_nt: TGTGCCAGCAGCGTACCCCAAGGCGGTGGCTACACCTTC; cdr3_aa: CASSVPQGGGYTF
j_call: TRBJ2-7; d_call: .; clone_size: .; v_call: TRBV14; cdr3_nt: TGTGCCAGCAGCCCACGAGGACAGCGACGCTCCTACGAGCAGTACTTC; cdr3_aa: CASSPRGQRRSYEQYF
j_call: TRBJ1-2; d_call: TRBD1; clone_size: few; v_call: TRBV7-6; cdr3_nt: TGTGCCAGCAGCTTGACCGGACAGGGGATAACAGGCTACACCTTC; cdr3_aa: CASSLTGQGITGYTF
j_call: TRBJ1-5; d_call: .; clone_size: .; v_call: TRBV20-1; cdr3_nt: TGCAGTTACCCGGGGGTGTCGAATCAGCCCCAGCATTTT; cdr3_aa: CSYPGVSNQPQHF
j_call: TRBJ1-2; d_call: .; clone_size: many; v_call: TRBV20-1; cdr3_nt: TGCAGTGCTAGAGAGTTGAGGAACTATGGCTACACCTTC; cdr3_aa: CSARELRNYGYTF
j_call: TRBJ1-1; d_call: TRBD1; clone_size: few; v_call: TRBV12-3/TRBV12-4; cdr3_nt: TGTGCCAGCAGTTCACAGGGGGCGGGCATAAACACTGAAGCTTTCTTT; cdr3_aa: CASSSQGAGINTEAFF
j_call: TRBJ1-4; d_call: .; clone_size: .; v_call: TRBV13; cdr3_nt: TGTGCCAGCAGCGCAAGGAGCAGGGGAGCAACTAATGAAAAACTGTTTTTT; cdr3_aa: CASSARSRGATNEKLFF
j_call: TRBJ1-2; d_call: .; clone_size: .; v_call: TRBV7-2; cdr3_nt: TGCGCCAGCAGCCAAGATCGGGGGTCGGGGGTTGGCTACACCTTC; cdr3_aa: CASSQDRGSGVGYTF
j_call: TRBJ2-1; d_call: .; clone_size: .; v_call: TRBV11-3; cdr3_nt: TGTGCCAGCAGCTTGAGGCAGTACAATGAGCAGTTCTTC; cdr3_aa: CASSLRQYNEQFF
j_call: TRBJ1-2; d_call: TRBD1; clone_size: .; v_call: TRBV2; cdr3_nt: TGTGCCAGCAGCTTCGGGACAGGGGGAGGCTATGGCTACACCTTC; cdr3_aa: CASSFGTGGGYGYTF
j_call: TRBJ1-2; d_call: .; clone_size: few; v_call: TRBV20-1; cdr3_nt: TGCAGTGCTCAAGAACAGGGCCCTGGGGGTGGCTACACCTTC; cdr3_aa: CSAQEQGPGGGYTF
j_call: TRBJ2-3; d_call: .; clone_size: few; v_call: TRBV2; cdr3_nt: TGTGCCAGCAAGGGGGGGGCGCGGACAGATACGCAGTATTTT; cdr3_aa: CASKGGARTDTQYF
j_call: TRBJ1-2; d_call: TRBD1; clone_size: .; v_call: TRBV10-1; cdr3_nt: TGCGCCAGCAGTGAGACCGACAGGGAAGTGAGCTACACCTTC; cdr3_aa: CASSETDREVSYTF
j_call: TRBJ2-6; d_call: .; clone_size: many; v_call: TRBV10-3; cdr3_nt: TGTGCCATCCACCCTAACGGGGCCAACGTCCTGACTTTC; cdr3_aa: CAIHPNGANVLTF
j_call: TRBJ2-3; d_call: TRBD2; clone_size: .; v_call: TRBV6-2/TRBV6-3; cdr3_nt: TGTGCCAGCAGTTCCCCTCCGGGAGGTACGCAGTATTTT; cdr3_aa: CASSSPPGGTQYF
j_call: TRBJ2-1; d_call: .; clone_size: .; v_call: TRBV19; cdr3_nt: TGTGCCACCTCCTCGGCTAGTACTTACAATGAGCAGTTCTTC; cdr3_aa: CATSSASTYNEQFF
j_call: TRBJ2-4; d_call: .; clone_size: few; v_call: TRBV7-9; cdr3_nt: TGTGCCAGCAGCGGGCAGGGCAAAGTTGGTTCGGCCAAAAACATTCAGTACTTC; cdr3_aa: CASSGQGKVGSAKNIQYF
j_call: TRBJ1-6; d_call: .; clone_size: .; v_call: TRBV7-3; cdr3_nt: TGTGCCAGCAGCTTACGAGGGTTTGATTCACCCCTCCACTTT; cdr3_aa: CASSLRGFDSPLHF
j_call: TRBJ2-3; d_call: TRBD2; clone_size: .; v_call: TRBV20-1; cdr3_nt: TGCAGTGCTAGAGGCTCCCCGCGACTAGCGGGGGACCCTAGCACAGATACGCAGTATTTT; cdr3_aa: CSARGSPRLAGDPSTDTQYF
j_call: TRBJ2-3; d_call: TRBD1; clone_size: once; v_call: TRBV5-1; cdr3_nt: TGCGCCAGCAGCCAGTACAGGACAGGGGGCTCAGATACGCAGTATTTT; cdr3_aa: CASSQYRTGGSDTQYF
j_call: TRBJ1-1; d_call: .; clone_size: once; v_call: TRBV7-9; cdr3_nt: TGTGCCAGCAAAGGGCTAACCTACGGTGAAGCTTTCTTT; cdr3_aa: CASKGLTYGEAFF
j_call: TRBJ2-7; d_call: TRBD1; clone_size: .; v_call: TRBV6-4; cdr3_nt: TGTGCCAGCAGCGCCTGCGGGACAGGGGAGCAGTACTTC; cdr3_aa: CASSACGTGEQYF
j_call: TRBJ2-2; d_call: .; clone_size: many; v_call: TRBV7-3; cdr3_nt: TGTGCCAGCAGCCTCGGGACCGGGGAGCTGTTTTTT; cdr3_aa: CASSLGTGELFF
j_call: TRBJ1-2; d_call: .; clone_size: .; v_call: TRBV2; cdr3_nt: TGTGCCAGCAGCACCCCATCCCAAGGGATAGCTAACTATGGCTACACCTTC; cdr3_aa: CASSTPSQGIANYGYTF
j_call: TRBJ2-1; d_call: .; clone_size: many; v_call: TRBV7-8; cdr3_nt: TGTGCCAGCAGCTTTTTTAGGGGGGAGGGTGAGCAGTTCTTC; cdr3_aa: CASSFFRGEGEQFF
j_call: TRBJ2-1; d_call: TRBD2; clone_size: many; v_call: TRBV10-2; cdr3_nt: TGCGCCAGCAGTGTATCTAGCGGGGGGGGTGAGCAGTTCTTC; cdr3_aa: CASSVSSGGGEQFF
j_call: TRBJ1-2; d_call: TRBD1; clone_size: .; v_call: TRBV15; cdr3_nt: TGTGCCACCAGCAGAGATTTAGACAGGGGGGATGGCTACACCTTC; cdr3_aa: CATSRDLDRGDGYTF
j_call: TRBJ1-1; d_call: .; clone_size: .; v_call: TRBV5-1; cdr3_nt: TGCGCCAGCAGCTGGGGGTCCGGGACTGAAGCTTTCTTT; cdr3_aa: CASSWGSGTEAFF
j_call: TRBJ1-1; d_call: .; clone_size: many; v_call: TRBV6-5; cdr3_nt: TGTGCCAGCAGTATCGGGACGGCTAGAGAATTGAACACTGAAGCTTTCTTT; cdr3_aa: CASSIGTARELNTEAFF
j_call: TRBJ1-1; d_call: .; clone_size: many; v_call: TRBV30; cdr3_nt: TGTGCCTTCTCCGCAGGCCGCACTGAAGCTTTCTTT; cdr3_aa: CAFSAGRTEAFF
j_call: TRBJ1-1; d_call: .; clone_size: few; v_call: TRBV12-3/TRBV12-4; cdr3_nt: TGTGCCAGCAGGGGGGTGAACACTGAAGCTTTCTTT; cdr3_aa: CASRGVNTEAFF
j_call: TRBJ1-1; d_call: .; clone_size: once; v_call: TRBV7-8; cdr3_nt: TGTGCCAGCAGCGCCACCGGGACGGGGTTT; cdr3_aa: CASSATGTGF